This T cell receptor (beta chain) emerged from a study of response to subunit inactivated influenza vaccine. In this sample, this clonotype turned up many times. This CDR3 is built from 16 residues. V trimming: 3 bases; J trimming: 6 bases; junction bases outside the gene matches: 9. TCRdb passed the RT-PCR reads through MiXCR, listing each CDR3 protein once. The table includes around 570,000 distinct CDR3 sequences, over 9% detected once. These data were likewise used in another study, on T cells expressing NK-cell markers. According to that study: In generating TCR beta cDNA, 5'RACE template switching with UMIs was used. The sorts in several experiments were restricted to alpha-beta TCR T cells by an anti-gamma-delta TCR antibody.

This sequence was found in a man between 50 and 59 years old who received an inactivated influenza vaccine. The source was PBMCs from blood, collected on the day of vaccination. This rearrangement joins TRBV12-3 or TRBV12-4 to TRBJ2-7, with 12 positions matching TRBD1. The CDR3 loop is CASSFKRDRGRFEQYF. The CDR3 DNA reads as TGTGCCAGCAGTTTTAAACGGGACAGGGGGCGCTTCGAGCAGTACTTC.